The 30 T cell receptor beta chains below all came from one sample that was sequenced in a study of T cell responses to AZD1222 COVID-19 vaccine. Assay used: immunoSEQ multiplex PCR; TCRdb lists only in-frame clones, some missing. Of 100,000 to 150,000 clones in the sample, over 75% were seen once. Source: peripheral blood, taken on day 0 of AZD1222 vaccination. These receptors all stem from an adult in good health.

The genes are TRBV5-6 and TRBJ1-1; D not resolved. Trimming took off 1 base at V and 3 bases at J, with 7 bases between the two ends. This CDR3 has 13 amino acids. CDR1 and CDR2 (germline): SGHDT, YYEEEE. The CDR3 sequence is CASSLIVDTEAFF. Here the CDR3 DNA reads TGTGCCAGCAGCTTGATCGTGGACACTGAAGCTTTCTTT.

In regard to this clone: The junction differs from germline at one of its ends, possibly a read error. This chain links TRBV7-7 with TRBJ2-5; D is possibly TRBD1 (5 bases). The CDR3 length is 14 residues. Germline V gene lookup returns CDR1 SSHAT and CDR2 FNYEAQ (reference sequence). CDR3 amino acids: CASSLDVGRETQYF. CDR3 coding DNA: TGTGCTAGCAGCTTAGACGTGGGGCGAGAGACCCAGTACTTC.

This chain uses TRBV5-6 with TRBJ2-2, with a tentative D call TRBD2 (5 bases). CDR1 and CDR2 (germline): SGHDT, YYEEEE. Trimming took 0 bases from V and 0 from J, leaving 6 bases between them. The CDR3 loop spans 15 amino acids. CDR3 sequence (DNA): TGTGCCAGCAGCTTGGGAGGGACGAACACCGGGGAGCTGTTTTTT. It specifies CASSLGGTNTGELFF.

The chain links TRBV24-1 to TRBJ2-6; D tentatively fits TRBD1 or TRBD2 (5 bases each). This CDR3 is built from 14 residues. The germline V and J ends were trimmed by 5 bases and 1 base, with 5 bases remaining between them. The V gene's germline CDR1 is KGHDR and CDR2 SFDVKD. CDR3 amino acids: CATSGGSGANVLTF. The CDR3 DNA reads TGTGCCACCAGTGGGGGGTCTGGGGCCAACGTCCTGACTTTC.

The chain uses TRBV5-6 and TRBJ1-1; 8 positions match TRBD1. J was trimmed by 3 bases and V by 4 bases; bases with no gene match: 5. Germline CDR1 SGHDT, CDR2 YYEEEE. The CDR3 is 14 amino acids. CDR3 sequence reads: CASSLGTGYTEAFF. CDR3 sequence (DNA): TGTGCCAGCAGCCTCGGGACAGGATACACTGAAGCTTTCTTT.

The chain carries TRBV6-6 and TRBJ1-5; 7 positions match TRBD1. Losses at the gene ends were 5 bases for V and 6 bases for J; bases not matched to a gene: 7. In germline, CDR1 is MNHNY, CDR2 SVGAGI (reference sequence). This CDR3 has 14 amino acids. In DNA, the CDR3 is TGTGCCAGCAGTCTTACAGGGGTACTTCAGCCCCAGCATTTT. As protein: CASSLTGVLQPQHF.

V is TRBV2 and J is TRBJ2-7; D gene ambiguous. The V gene lost 2 bases and the J gene lost 6 bases, with 5 bases spanning the gap. This CDR3 spans 11 amino acids. CDR1 is SNHLY, CDR2 FYNNEI, per germline. CDR3 region: CASSEFSEQYF. CDR3 sequence (DNA): TGTGCCAGCAGTGAATTCTCCGAGCAGTACTTC.

The rearrangement joins TRBV3-1 (or the pseudogene TRBV3-2) to TRBJ1-2, with unresolved D. CDR3 length: 13 amino acids. Trimming stripped 1 base from V and 7 bases from J, with 10 bases between. The germline gives CDR1 LGHDT, CDR2 YNNKEL (reference sequence). The DNA of the CDR3 is TGTGCCAGCAGCCAAGCTGGAGTCGGTGGCTACACCTTC. Its protein product is CASSQAGVGGYTF.

This clone was seen just once. The chain carries TRBV19 and TRBJ1-1; 8 bases are a match to TRBD1. The CDR3 has 17 amino acids. Trimming cost V 1 base and J 0 bases; bases outside gene matches: 7. From germline, CDR1 is LNHDA and CDR2 SQIVND (reference sequence). Here the CDR3 reads CASSIVGPGGMNTEAFF. The CDR3 nucleotides are TGTGCCAGTAGTATAGTAGGACCAGGGGGCATGAACACTGAAGCTTTCTTT.

This clone has only one observation. V and J are TRBV24-1 and TRBJ2-5; tentatively, D is TRBD2 (6 bases). This CDR3 region has 16 residues. Germline V gene lookup returns CDR1 KGHDR and CDR2 SFDVKD. V dropped 6 bases and J dropped 5 bases, with 21 bases sitting between them. CDR3 region: CATSSGVGFGGETQYF. CDR3 DNA sequence: TGTGCCACCAGTTCAGGAGTTGGGTTTGGGGGGGAGACCCAGTACTTC.

The chain has TRBV5-5 and TRBJ1-1; D possibly corresponds to TRBD1 (5 bases). From germline, CDR1 is SGHKS and CDR2 YYEKEE (reference sequence). Trimming left V 4 bases short and J 4 bases short, with 14 bases between. This CDR3 has 14 amino acids. CDR3 nucleotides: TGTGCCAGCAGCCCCGACAGAACGAGCACTGAAGCTTTCTTT. It codes for CASSPDRTSTEAFF.

This chain's CDR3 is CASSQTGGYEKLFF. CDR3 in DNA: TGTGCCAGCAGTCAGACAGGGGGGTATGAAAAACTGTTTTTT. The rearrangement joins TRBV2 to TRBJ1-4; TRBD1 aligns across 9 bases. Germline assignment: CDR1 SNHLY and CDR2 FYNNEI. This CDR3 spans 14 amino acids. V lost 5 bases, J lost 6 bases, and 4 bases stayed unmatched.

V gene TRBV9 combines with J gene TRBJ2-5, with 7 bases lining up with TRBD1. CDR1 is SGDLS, CDR2 YYNGEE, per germline. This CDR3 is built from 14 residues. V shed 5 bases and J 2 bases; nucleotides not matched to a gene: 6. The CDR3 protein is CASSFGTEQETQYF. DNA for the CDR3: TGTGCCAGCAGTTTCGGGACAGAGCAAGAGACCCAGTACTTC.

The chain employs TRBV6-5 and TRBJ1-5; weak D call: TRBD1 (5 bases). The V gene's germline CDR1 is MNHEY and CDR2 SVGAGI. CDR3 length: 11 amino acids. CDR3 protein: CGVGVGQPQHF. The DNA for the CDR3 is TGTGGTGTGGGGGTCGGGCAGCCCCAGCATTTT.

The rearrangement links TRBV27 to TRBJ2-6, with unresolved D. The V end was cut by 8 bases, the J end by 4 bases, with 9 bases between. The CDR3 loop spans 13 amino acids. Germline CDR1 MNHEY, CDR2 SMNVEV (reference sequence). The CDR3 spells CASRRVGANVLTF. The CDR3 nucleotides are TGTGCCAGCCGCCGTGTGGGGGCCAACGTCCTGACTTTC. The entire variable domain, with the rest obtained from reference TRBV27 and TRBJ2-6, is as follows: EAQVTQNPRYLITVTGKKLTVTCSQNMNHEYMSWYRQDPGLGLRQIYYSMNVEVTDKGDVPEGYKVSRKEKRNFPLILESPSPNQTSLYFCASRRVGANVLTFGAGSRLTVL.

The rearrangement links TRBV5-4 to TRBJ2-2; 9 bases fit TRBD2. This CDR3 comprises 17 residues. Germline lookup yields CDR1 SGHNT and CDR2 YYREEE (reference sequence). V shed 4 bases, J shed 2 bases, and the junction held 9 bases outside the gene matches. In DNA, the CDR3 is TGTGCCAGCAGCCGGGCACAGGGACTAGCTAACACCGGGGAGCTGTTTTTT. Its protein is CASSRAQGLANTGELFF.

J is TRBJ1-1 and V is TRBV10-2; D uncertain. The CDR3 is made up of 13 amino acids. CDR1 and CDR2 (germline): WSHSY, SAAADI. V was shortened by 3 bases and J by 5 bases, with 10 bases between the two germline ends. The CDR3 loop is CASSETVGTEAFF. The CDR3 coding sequence is TGCGCCAGCAGTGAAACAGTTGGGACTGAAGCTTTCTTT.

This chain uses TRBV14 with TRBJ1-1; tentative D call: TRBD1 (5 bases). In germline, CDR1 is SGHDN, CDR2 FVKESK. With 1 base removed from V and 5 bases from J, the gap between germline ends came to 11 bases. CDR3 size: 14 residues. CDR3 region: CASSQVYGGTEAFF. In DNA, the CDR3 is TGTGCCAGCAGCCAAGTTTACGGGGGAACTGAAGCTTTCTTT.

This rearrangement joins TRBV27 to TRBJ2-7; 8 bases are shared with TRBD1. With 5 bases clipped from V and 2 bases from J, the junction kept 8 bases outside the gene matches. The germline V gene has CDR1 MNHEY and CDR2 SMNVEV (reference sequence). The CDR3 runs to 15 residues. The CDR3 DNA reads as TGTGCCAGCAGTCAACAGGGGGTAGGGACCTACGAGCAGTACTTC. As protein: CASSQQGVGTYEQYF.

This clone has a single count. This rearrangement joins TRBV5-1 to TRBJ1-3, with D hard to call. Trimming left V 2 bases short and J 0 bases short, with 12 bases between. The CDR3 is 16 residues long. Germline V gene lookup returns CDR1 SGHRS and CDR2 YFSETQ. CDR3 coding DNA: TGCGCCAGCAGCTTTGACATATTAAGCTCTGGAAACACCATATATTTT. It encodes CASSFDILSSGNTIYF.

The rearrangement uses TRBV27 and TRBJ2-7; 9 positions match TRBD2. This CDR3 has 17 residues. V lost 3 bases to trimming and J lost 0 bases; unmatched junction nucleotides: 9. The germline gives CDR1 MNHEY, CDR2 SMNVEV (reference sequence). The CDR3 coding sequence is TGTGCCAGCAGTTTGATTGCTAGCGGGGACAACTCCTACGAGCAGTACTTC. Amino acids: CASSLIASGDNSYEQYF.

V usage is TRBV28 and J usage is TRBJ2-1; TRBD2 matches at 9 bases. This CDR3 is built from 15 residues. CDR1 and CDR2 from the germline V gene are MDHEN and SYDVKM. Losses at the gene ends were 7 bases for V and 0 bases for J; bases not matched to a gene: 4. The CDR3 reads CASTSSGISYNEQFF. In DNA form, the CDR3 reads TGTGCCAGCACCTCTAGCGGGATCTCCTACAATGAGCAGTTCTTC. Full variable domain (remainder filled in from reference TRBV28 and TRBJ2-1): DVKVTQSSRYLVKRTGEKVFLECVQDMDHENMFWYRQDPGLGLRLIYFSYDVKMKEKGDIPEGYSVSREKKERFSLILESASTNQTSMYLCASTSSGISYNEQFFGPGTRLTVL.

The chain combines TRBV10-3 with TRBJ2-2; D is undetermined. The V gene lost 11 bases and the J gene lost 5 bases, with 15 bases spanning the gap. The CDR3 is made up of 13 amino acids. Germline V gene sequence: CDR1 ENHRY, CDR2 SYGVKD. DNA for the CDR3: TGTGCCTCCGCGGAGACAAAAACCGGGGAGCTGTTTTTT. Amino acids: CASAETKTGELFF.

The chain has TRBV18 and TRBJ2-7; 7 positions agree with TRBD1. CDR1 KGHSH and CDR2 LQKENI come from the germline V gene. V was clipped by 1 base and J by 0 bases; unmatched bases: 6. This CDR3 spans 16 amino acids. CDR3 coding DNA: TGTGCCAGCTCACCACGGACAGGTCCTTCCTCCTACGAGCAGTACTTC. The encoded protein is CASSPRTGPSSYEQYF.

V gene TRBV30 combines with J gene TRBJ1-1; 7 bases fit TRBD1. The CDR3 is made up of 14 amino acids. V shed 1 base, J shed 6 bases, and the junction held 8 bases outside the gene matches. Germline CDR1 is GTSNPN and CDR2 is SVGIG (reference sequence). The CDR3 DNA is TGTGCCTGGAGTGCTAGGGGGCATAGGGCTGAAGCTTTCTTT. Translating gives CAWSARGHRAEAFF.

J is TRBJ1-1 and V is TRBV2; D not certain. The ends were cut back, 6 bases at V and 6 bases at J, with 14 bases in the middle. Germline values: CDR1 SNHLY, CDR2 FYNNEI. CDR3 size: 13 residues. CDR3 bases: TGTGCCAGCAGCCTAAACATGCAACCTGAAGCTTTCTTT. Translated, it gives CASSLNMQPEAFF.

The CDR3 loop is CASSPVTGAKASGNTIYF. The DNA of the CDR3 is TGTGCCAGCTCACCGGTGACAGGGGCTAAAGCCTCTGGAAACACCATATATTTT. V usage is TRBV18 and J usage is TRBJ1-3, with 8 positions matching TRBD1. The CDR3 covers 18 residues. The trim removed 3 bases at V and 0 bases at J, leaving 10 bases unmatched. The V gene's germline CDR1 is KGHSH and CDR2 LQKENI.

The CDR3 is CASSSNTGELFF. The CDR3 nucleotides read TGTGCCAGCAGCTCTAACACCGGGGAGCTGTTTTTT. This chain uses TRBV6-2 or TRBV6-3 with TRBJ2-2; D is uncertain. The V end lost 6 bases, the J end lost 2 bases, and 4 bases lay between the germline ends. Germline CDR1 reads MNHEY; CDR2 reads SVGEGT. This CDR3 comprises 12 residues.

V and J are TRBV6-5 and TRBJ2-1, with D possibly TRBD2 on 6 matching bases. The CDR3 is made up of 14 amino acids. Germline assignment: CDR1 MNHEY and CDR2 SVGAGI. V was shortened by 6 bases and J by 0 bases, with 9 bases between the two germline ends. The DNA of the CDR3 is TGTGCCAGCAGCCGACTAGGCTCCTACAATGAGCAGTTCTTC. Translation: CASSRLGSYNEQFF.

V gene TRBV4-1 combines with J gene TRBJ2-1; no definite D call. V was clipped by 0 bases and J by 5 bases, with 17 bases between them. The CDR3 length is 17 residues. Germline assignment: CDR1 MGHRA and CDR2 YSYEKL. CDR3 coding DNA: TGCGCCAGCAGCCAAGATCTTGCCACCCCGATTGACAATGAGCAGTTCTTC. As protein: CASSQDLATPIDNEQFF.